These T cell receptor beta chains were read from a single sample in a study of shared clonotypes between healthy human individuals. This table comes from immunoSEQ multiplex PCR, and its TCRdb copy is limited to in-frame clones, with some not included. This table holds under 550,000 clones, 90% to 97% found once. Source material: naive CD4+ T cells sorted from blood. Receptor source: a woman aged 25 to 39 in good health. Both conserved end residues are part of each CDR3.

V,J,CDR3
TRBV6-4,TRBJ2-3,CASSLLNRAPKDTQYF
TRBV5-1,TRBJ1-2,CASSPDRDYGYTF
TRBV4-2,TRBJ1-6,CASSQQGRSSYNSPLHF
TRBV10-3,TRBJ2-5,CAIRQGGEQETQYF
TRBV4-1,TRBJ1-2,CASSQDVGLYGYTF
TRBV29-1,TRBJ1-1,CSVVVNRGREAFF
TRBV7-2,TRBJ1-4,CASSLASTTNEKLFF
TRBV5-1,TRBJ1-1,CASSLATGVGANTEAFF
TRBV19,TRBJ2-2,CASSRWGAAGELFF
TRBV28,TRBJ2-7,CASSLVRGYRAVEQYF
TRBV6-5,TRBJ2-1,CASSPNYNEQFF
TRBV19,TRBJ2-1,CASSGGAGGTYNEQFF
TRBV29-1,TRBJ1-1,CSGGGRLGAEAFF
TRBV2,TRBJ1-5,CASSTREDQPQHF
TRBV5-5,TRBJ1-2,CASSQNRGDYGYTF
TRBV6-4,TRBJ2-3,CASKLDSHTDTQYF
TRBV5-1,TRBJ2-1,CASSLGAGVILEQFF
TRBV2,TRBJ2-7,CASRAGLAGAEQYF
TRBV5-1,TRBJ2-7,CASSLVGPGPYEQYF
TRBV5-6,TRBJ2-7,CASSQWTGAVSEQYF
TRBV11-2,TRBJ2-7,CASRLTRASYEQYF
TRBV5-1,TRBJ2-1,CASSSTGLAANEQFF
TRBV18,TRBJ2-1,CASSHPGGRSYNEQFF
TRBV2,TRBJ2-6,CASSDLGLAPTILTF
TRBV7-3,TRBJ2-7,CASSLTSTSGRSYEQYF
TRBV2,TRBJ2-1,CASSGLAGYNEQFF
TRBV28,TRBJ1-5,CASSFAGGPQHF
TRBV2,TRBJ2-7,CASIKEGYMAPYEQYF